The clone carrying this T cell receptor beta chain has just one count. No antigen is known for it. One end of the junction does not line up with germline, which may come from a read error. The naive CD8 subset, CD45RO-negative cells positively selected for CCR7, excluded terminally differentiated effector memory CD45RA+ cells. The data originate from a study of shared clonotypes between healthy human individuals. Notes on the study in general: Few donors restricted represented genetic and exposure-history diversity. Generally, estimated richness proved larger in naive subsets than it did in memory subsets.

From germline, CDR1 is MNHEY and CDR2 SVGAGI. The CDR3 runs 11 residues. Replicate PCRs for sorted subsets used approximately 220 ng DNA; this equaled 30,000 to 35,000 T cell genomes. Clones were read by immunoSEQ multiplex PCR, and TCRdb kept only the in-frame ones, dropping some. The sample has 550,000 to 750,000 clones, about 95% seen once; the top ten hold approximately 0.1%. This chain links TRBV6-5 with TRBJ2-1; D remains unclear. This sequence was found in a woman under 40 in good health. The source material was naive CD8+ T cells sorted from blood. The CDR3 nucleotides read TGTGCCAGCAGCCTCTCGGCACCCATGATCTTC. This encodes CASSLSAPMIF.